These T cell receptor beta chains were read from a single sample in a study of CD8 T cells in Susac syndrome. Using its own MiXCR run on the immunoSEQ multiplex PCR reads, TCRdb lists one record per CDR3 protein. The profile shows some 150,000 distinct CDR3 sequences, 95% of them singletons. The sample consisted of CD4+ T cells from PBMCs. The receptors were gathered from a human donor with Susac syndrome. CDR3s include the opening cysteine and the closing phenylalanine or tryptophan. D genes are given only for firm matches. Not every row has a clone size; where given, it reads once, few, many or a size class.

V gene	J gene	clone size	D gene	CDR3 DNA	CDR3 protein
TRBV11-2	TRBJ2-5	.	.	TGTGCCAGCAGCCGGACCGGTCATACCCAAGAGACCCAGTACTTC	CASSRTGHTQETQYF
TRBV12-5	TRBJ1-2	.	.	TGTGCTAGTGGTTTCGGTGATTCCGGCTACACCTTC	CASGFGDSGYTF
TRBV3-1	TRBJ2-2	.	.	TGTGCCAGCAGCCAGGTGGCGAACACCGGGGAGCTGTTTTTT	CASSQVANTGELFF
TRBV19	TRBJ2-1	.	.	TGTGCCAGTAGGTCTAGTTGGGCGAATGAGCAGTTCTTC	CASRSSWANEQFF
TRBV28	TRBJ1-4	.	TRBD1	TGTGCCACCGAAATTCAGGGGGCCACTAATGAAAAACTGTTTTTT	CATEIQGATNEKLFF
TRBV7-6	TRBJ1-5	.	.	TGTGCCAGCAGTCTGTCGGATAGCAATCAGCCCCAGCATTTT	CASSLSDSNQPQHF
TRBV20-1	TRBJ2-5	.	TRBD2	TGCAGTGCCACACCCGGGACTACCCAAGAGACCCAGTACTTC	CSATPGTTQETQYF
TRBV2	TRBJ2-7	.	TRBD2	TGTGCCAGCAGTGCGGCGGGAGGGGTCTCCGAGCAGTACTTC	CASSAAGGVSEQYF
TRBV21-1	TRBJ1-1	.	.	TGTGCCAGCAGCAGGGTATGGGGCACAGTGAACACTGAAGCTTTCTTT	CASSRVWGTVNTEAFF
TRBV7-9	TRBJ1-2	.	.	TGTGCCAGCAGCCAACGACGGACGGGAAACTATGGCTACACCTTC	CASSQRRTGNYGYTF
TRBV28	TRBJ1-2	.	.	TGTGCCAGCAACGGGAGGTCCTATGGCTACACCTTC	CASNGRSYGYTF
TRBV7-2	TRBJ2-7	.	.	TGTGCCAGCAGCTTGTCACGGCCCTACGAGCAGTACTTC	CASSLSRPYEQYF
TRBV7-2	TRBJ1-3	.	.	TGTGCCAGCAGCTTAACAGGCACAAACACCATATATTTT	CASSLTGTNTIYF
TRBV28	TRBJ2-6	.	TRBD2	TGTGCCAGCAGTCCTAAGCTAGCGGGAGGGTCTGGGGCCAACGTCCTGACTTTC	CASSPKLAGGSGANVLTF
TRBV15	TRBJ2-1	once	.	TGTGCCACCAGCAGAGATATCAATGGGGTCTCCTACAATGAGCAGTTCTTC	CATSRDINGVSYNEQFF
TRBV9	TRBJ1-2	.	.	TGTGCCAGCAGCGCGGGACCGGGACACAGGATATATGGCTACACCTTC	CASSAGPGHRIYGYTF
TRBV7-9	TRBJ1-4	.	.	TGTGCCAGCAGCTCAACTGGTTTGGAAAATGAAAAACTGTTTTTT	CASSSTGLENEKLFF
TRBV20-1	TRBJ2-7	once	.	TGCAGTGCGAAACTAAGGGGCGACGAGCAGTACTTC	CSAKLRGDEQYF
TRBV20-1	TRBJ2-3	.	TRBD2	TGCAGTGCTAGTGGGACTAGCGGGAGCACAGATACGCAGTATTTT	CSASGTSGSTDTQYF